This T cell receptor (beta chain) is drawn from a study of OX40 agonist ivuxolimab in advanced cancers. Study-level background: Three partial responders included one hepatocellular carcinoma patient and two cutaneous melanoma patients.

TCRdb's table, derived via immunoSEQ multiplex PCR, lists solely in-frame clones and lacks some. The sample has about 86,000 clones; around 85% are singletons. As to this clone: Its antigen remains unidentified.

CDR1 is SGHKS and CDR2 is YYEKEE in the germline V gene (reference sequence). This CDR3 region has 13 residues. V gave up 4 bases and J gave up 10 bases, with 17 bases separating them. Notes on the study in general: There were, on average, more expanded clones in CD8+ T cells than in CD4+.

Sequencing was performed on CD4+ or CD8+ T cells sorted from blood, taken in a trial of the OX40 agonist ivuxolimab. The chain combines TRBV5-5 with TRBJ2-5; tentatively, D is TRBD2 (5 bases). This clonotype was sampled from an adult with an advanced solid tumor such as melanoma, head and neck, liver or kidney cancer. CDR3 residues: CASSVGLEEGQYF. For the CDR3, the DNA is TGTGCCAGCAGCGTCGGGTTAGAAGAGGGCCAGTACTTC.